This T cell receptor beta chain was documented in a study of neurological immune-mediated disorders. Via MiXCR, TCRdb re-called the 5' RACE reads, giving one row per CDR3 protein. The table records 120,000 or so distinct CDR3 sequences, roughly 3.4% of them present only once. CDR3 length equals 15 residues. Per the germline V gene, CDR1 is SEHNR and CDR2 is FQNEAQ (reference sequence). Losses at the gene ends were 5 bases for V and 5 bases for J; bases not matched to a gene: 8. The chain joins TRBV7-9 to TRBJ1-1; 10 bases map to TRBD1. The TCR comes from a woman under 40 with multiple sclerosis. The sequenced material came from PBMCs. The CDR3: CASSPRDRGWTEAFF. As DNA, the CDR3 is TGTGCCAGCAGCCCCCGGGACAGGGGTTGGACTGAAGCTTTCTTT. The whole variable domain, filled in from reference TRBV7-9 and TRBJ1-1, reads DTGVSQNPRHKITKRGQNVTFRCDPISEHNRLYWYRQTLGQGPEFLTYFQNEAQLEKSRLLSDRFSAERPKGSFSTLEIQRTEQGDSAMYLCASSPRDRGWTEAFFGQGTRLTVV.